This TCR beta chain stems from a study of glioma-infiltrating T cells after dendritic cell vaccination. The CDR3 runs to 13 residues. Germline CDR1 is SEHNR and CDR2 is FQNEAQ (reference sequence). Trimming took 8 bases from V and 2 from J, leaving 12 bases between them. The assay was immunoSEQ multiplex PCR, and TCRdb's table has in-frame clones only and misses some. Of roughly 100,000 clones in the sample, roughly 79% were seen once. The chain uses TRBV7-9 and TRBJ1-2, with no clear D. The sequence derives from a human donor with glioblastoma. Sequences were derived from blood, sampled before dendritic cell vaccination. The CDR3 sequence is CASGQRENYGYTF. CDR3 bases: TGTGCCAGCGGTCAGAGGGAGAACTATGGCTACACCTTC. The variable domain in full, completed from reference TRBV7-9 and TRBJ1-2, reads DTGVSQNPRHKITKRGQNVTFRCDPISEHNRLYWYRQTLGQGPEFLTYFQNEAQLEKSRLLSDRFSAERPKGSFSTLEIQRTEQGDSAMYLCASGQRENYGYTFGSGTRLTVV.